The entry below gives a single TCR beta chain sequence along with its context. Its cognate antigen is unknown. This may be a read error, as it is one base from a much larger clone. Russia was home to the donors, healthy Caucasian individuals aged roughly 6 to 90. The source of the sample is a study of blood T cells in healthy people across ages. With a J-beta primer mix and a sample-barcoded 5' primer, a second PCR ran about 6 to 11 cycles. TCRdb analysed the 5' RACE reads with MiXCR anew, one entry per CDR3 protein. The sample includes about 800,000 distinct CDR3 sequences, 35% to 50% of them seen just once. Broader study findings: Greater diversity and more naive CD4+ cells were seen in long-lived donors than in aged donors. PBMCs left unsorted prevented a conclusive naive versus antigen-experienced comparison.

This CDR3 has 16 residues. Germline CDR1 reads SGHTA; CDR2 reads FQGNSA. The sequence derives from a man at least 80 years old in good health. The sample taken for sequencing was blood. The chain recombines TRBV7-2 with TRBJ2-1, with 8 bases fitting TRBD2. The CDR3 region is CASSGSQREYGNGQFF. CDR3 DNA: TGTGCCAGCAGCGGGTCCCAGCGGGAGTACGGCAATGGGCAGTTCTTC.